The sequence of this T cell receptor beta chain was determined in a study of blood T cell repertoires in COVID-19. The overall study: Whether acute or convalescent, the COVID-19 samples came from the United States, Italy and Spain.

The method was immunoSEQ multiplex PCR; TCRdb's version includes in-frame clones alone and lacks a portion of them. The sample has over 55,000 clones, about 88% seen once. CDR3 size: 12 residues. The germline gives CDR1 KGHSH, CDR2 LQKENI. V gave up 6 bases and J gave up 4 bases, with 9 bases separating them. What was sequenced was peripheral blood. The receptor's source is a human donor in a cohort sampled during active COVID-19. The chain has TRBV18 and TRBJ1-1; D is undetermined. The DNA for the CDR3 is TGTGCCAGCTCGTCGAGTAGCACTGAAGCTTTCTTT. This translates into CASSSSSTEAFF.